The 7 T cell receptor beta chains in this list originate from one sample, sequenced in a study of PD-1 blockade in classical Hodgkin lymphoma. Measured with immunoSEQ multiplex PCR; TCRdb has only the in-frame clones, and not every one. The data hold around 16,000 clones, with approximately 80% observed a single time. Time point reported: cycle 4 day 1 (C4D1), after more than 5 weeks of nivolumab. Each patient relapsed following autologous stem cell transplantation, and prior brentuximab vedotin exposure differed. By magnetic negative selection, CD4+ T cells were purified from thawed PBMCs. The source was CD4+ T cells from blood, collected before the fourth cycle of nivolumab. Source of these receptors: a human donor with classical Hodgkin lymphoma.

This rearrangement joins TRBV19 to TRBJ1-5, with D perhaps matching TRBD1 (6 bases). Looked up from germline, CDR1 is LNHDA and CDR2 is SQIVND (reference sequence). This CDR3 has 19 residues. V was trimmed by 3 bases and J by 1 base, leaving 22 bases between them. CDR3 DNA sequence: TGTGCCAGTAGTATGTCGGGGTTCCAGGGGATGCGGAGCAATCAGCCCCAGCATTTT. Residues: CASSMSGFQGMRSNQPQHF.

The gene calls are TRBV18 and TRBJ1-1; D is unresolved. The CDR3 loop spans 13 amino acids. Germline CDR1 and CDR2: KGHSH and LQKENI. V dropped 3 bases and J dropped 1 base, with 6 bases sitting between them. The CDR3 region is CASSPSQNTEAFF. CDR3 in DNA: TGTGCCAGCTCACCGTCCCAGAACACTGAAGCTTTCTTT.

V and J are TRBV4-1 and TRBJ2-2; 7 bases are shared with TRBD1. The CDR3 has 15 amino acids. J gave up 0 bases and V 5 bases, and 3 bases lay outside the gene matches. Per germline, CDR1 MGHRA and CDR2 YSYEKL. In nucleotides, the CDR3 is TGCGCCAGCAGCAAGGGACAGACGAACACCGGGGAGCTGTTTTTT. Protein sequence: CASSKGQTNTGELFF.

V is TRBV10-2 and J is TRBJ2-7, with TRBD1 matching over 8 bases. Germline V CDR1 and CDR2: WSHSY, SAAADI. V was clipped by 4 bases and J by 1 base; unmatched bases: 6. CDR3 size: 15 residues. CDR3 nucleotide sequence: TGCGCCAGCAGTGTCACCGGGACAGGTTCCTACGAGCAGTACTTC. Its translation: CASSVTGTGSYEQYF.

This chain uses TRBV9 with TRBJ2-3; perhaps TRBD2 as D (8 bases). Germline values: CDR1 SGDLS, CDR2 YYNGEE. V was shortened by 0 bases and J by 4 bases, with 15 bases between the two germline ends. The CDR3 contains 16 residues. This CDR3 reads CASSVVAGQIADTQYF. In DNA, the CDR3 is TGTGCCAGCAGCGTAGTAGCGGGACAGATAGCAGATACGCAGTATTTT.

The CDR3 spells CASSLGSIPYEQYF. The CDR3 nucleotides read TGTGCCAGCAGTTTAGGGTCGATTCCGTACGAGCAGTACTTC. The rearrangement uses TRBV28 and TRBJ2-7; D is unclear. This CDR3 region has 14 residues. Germline V gene sequence: CDR1 MDHEN, CDR2 SYDVKM. Trimming took 2 bases from V and 4 from J, leaving 12 bases between them.

This clone is a singleton in its sample. This chain connects TRBV5-1 to TRBJ1-4, with D possibly TRBD1 on 5 matching bases. The CDR3 has 14 residues. V was trimmed by 4 bases and J by 3 bases, leaving 10 bases between them. The germline V gene encodes CDR1 SGHRS and CDR2 YFSETQ. This CDR3 is CASSPGTANEKLFF. CDR3 DNA sequence: TGCGCCAGCAGCCCCGGGACGGCTAATGAAAAACTGTTTTTT.